The 4 T cell receptor beta chains reported below all come from one sample, sequenced in a study of human CD4 T cells and Enterobacteriaceae. TCRdb keeps only in-frame clones here, not all; method: immunoSEQ multiplex PCR. The sample lists tens of thousands of clones; approximately 84% were seen once. The memory gate held CD4+ cells that were not CD45RA+CCR7+CD95- naive cells, over 98% pure. Specimen: memory CD4+ T cells from blood. The source of these receptors is a human donor in good health.

The chain has TRBV5-1 and TRBJ2-1; 9 bases align to TRBD2. The CDR3 runs to 15 residues. Germline loops: CDR1 SGHRS, CDR2 YFSETQ. V dropped 4 bases and J dropped 7; count of bases not matched to a gene: 9. The CDR3 DNA reads as TGCGCCAGCAGCATGAATAGCGGGAGCAGAAATGAGCAGTTCTTC. The encoded protein is CASSMNSGSRNEQFF.

The rearrangement links TRBV7-2 to TRBJ2-7; 9 bases are shared with TRBD2. CDR1 and CDR2 (germline): SGHTA, FQGNSA. This CDR3 region has 14 residues. V was clipped by 2 bases and J by 5 bases; unmatched bases: 4. The CDR3 is CASSLHGTSNEQYF. In DNA form, the CDR3 reads TGTGCCAGCAGCTTACACGGGACTAGCAACGAGCAGTACTTC.

The gene calls are TRBV2 and TRBJ2-5; possibly TRBD2 for D (5 bases). Trimming took off 1 base at V and 1 base at J, with 7 bases between the two ends. This CDR3 is 14 amino acids long. Germline CDR1 is SNHLY and CDR2 is FYNNEI. The CDR3 sequence: CASSEGTPQETQYF. CDR3 DNA: TGTGCCAGCAGTGAAGGGACTCCCCAAGAGACCCAGTACTTC.

J is TRBJ2-5 and V is TRBV5-1; maybe TRBD1 (6 bases). The CDR3 covers 14 residues. The germline gives CDR1 SGHRS, CDR2 YFSETQ. V was trimmed by 3 bases and J by 4 bases, leaving 13 bases between them. The CDR3 coding sequence is TGCGCCAGCAGCTCCTCGGGACACCCAGAGACCCAGTACTTC. Its translation: CASSSSGHPETQYF.